A single sample gave rise to the 32 T cell receptor beta chains below, sequenced in a study of blood T cells in healthy people across ages. The use of a sample-barcoded 5' primer and a J-beta primer mix characterized a second PCR of roughly 6 to 11 cycles. MiXCR, applied by TCRdb to the 5' RACE reads, yields one record per CDR3 protein. In the table there are just under 900,000 distinct CDR3 sequences, under 30% of which are singletons. The material sequenced was blood. Receptors originate from an elderly woman in good health.

Ten or more counts support this clonotype. The rearrangement joins TRBV7-2 to TRBJ2-5, with TRBD2 matching over 8 bases. CDR1 and CDR2 (germline): SGHTA, FQGNSA. V dropped 8 bases and J dropped 4; count of bases not matched to a gene: 12. This CDR3 is built from 15 residues. DNA for the CDR3: TGTGCCAGCTCATCGCGGGGGGCCAGTGGAGAGACCCAGTACTTC. Translating gives CASSSRGASGETQYF. The full variable domain, with the rest looked up from reference TRBV7-2 and TRBJ2-5, is GAGVSQSPSNKVTEKGKDVELRCDPISGHTALYWYRQSLGQGLEFLIYFQGNSAPDKSGLPSDRFSAERTGGSVSTLTIQRTQQEDSAVYLCASSSRGASGETQYFGPGTRLLVL.

This clonotype was recorded many times. The J gene is TRBJ1-5, the V gene TRBV12-3 or TRBV12-4; D is unclear. Trimming removed 5 bases at V and 0 bases at J, with 11 bases between. This CDR3 spans 15 amino acids. This chain's CDR3 is CASSAQRSSNQPQHF. CDR3 DNA: TGTGCCAGCAGTGCACAGCGAAGTAGCAATCAGCCCCAGCATTTT.

This clonotype has ten or more counts. This sequence joins TRBV12-3 or TRBV12-4 and TRBJ1-4, with D perhaps TRBD1 (6 bases). The V and J ends lost 4 bases and 6 bases respectively, with 9 bases between them. The CDR3 runs to 13 residues. DNA of the CDR3: TGTGCCAGCAGTTACCAGGGGTATGAAAAACTGTTTTTT. This gives the protein CASSYQGYEKLFF.

Points on this clonotype: A clone one base away is much larger, so this may be a read error. This rearrangement joins TRBV6-5 to TRBJ2-1; 10 bases match TRBD2. Germline-derived CDR1 and CDR2 are MNHEY and SVGAGI. The trim removed 5 bases at V and 13 bases at J, leaving 17 bases unmatched. The CDR3 is 16 residues long. The CDR3 DNA is TGTGCCAGCAGTATCCTGATAGCGGGGGGCGTGGAGACCCAGTTCTTC. Translated, it gives CASSILIAGGVETQFF.

This chain links TRBV4-2 with TRBJ2-1; 7 bases are shared with TRBD2. The germline CDR1 and CDR2 sequences are LGHNA and YNFKEQ. The V gene end was trimmed by 1 base and the J gene end by 6 bases; junction bases not matched to a gene: 6. There are 15 residues in the CDR3. CDR3 sequence reads: CASSQATSAGNEQFF. CDR3 DNA sequence: TGTGCCAGCAGCCAAGCTACTAGCGCCGGCAATGAGCAGTTCTTC.

Remarks on this clonotype: Given the absence of the conserved phenylalanine or tryptophan at the CDR3 end, a read error is likely. This chain links TRBV12-3 or TRBV12-4 with TRBJ1-6, with TRBD1 matching over 7 bases. This CDR3 contains 15 residues. V trimming: 4 bases; J trimming: 5 bases; junction bases outside the gene matches: 5. The CDR3 spells CASSSVRGDNSPLHL. DNA for the CDR3: TGTGCCAGCAGTTCGGTCAGGGGGGATAATTCACCCCTCCACTTG.

The chain carries TRBV7-9 and TRBJ2-1; TRBD2 matches at 10 bases. CDR1 is SEHNR, CDR2 FQNEAQ, per germline (reference sequence). The CDR3 extends over 18 amino acids. Trimming at V came to 4 bases and at J to 3 bases, leaving 12 bases not matched to a gene. The CDR3 DNA follows: TGTGCCAGCAGCTCGACTATCACTAGCGGGATAAGCTACAATGAGCAGTTCTTC. Protein: CASSSTITSGISYNEQFF.

As concerns this clonotype: The missing conserved phenylalanine or tryptophan at the end of this CDR3 makes a read error likely. The chain carries TRBV10-3 and TRBJ1-5; 10 positions agree with TRBD1. The CDR3 length is 15 residues. V shed 3 bases and J 7 bases; nucleotides not matched to a gene: 6. Germline V gene sequence: CDR1 ENHRY, CDR2 SYGVKD. CDR3 DNA: TGTGCCATCAGTGAAGGGACAGGGGTGGGCCAGCCCCAGCATGTT. Protein: CAISEGTGVGQPQHV.

The J gene is TRBJ2-7, the V gene TRBV20-1, with TRBD1 matching 8 bases. CDR1 is DFQATT and CDR2 is SNEGSKA in the germline V gene (reference sequence). There are 14 residues in the CDR3. The V gene end was trimmed by 6 bases and the J gene end by 3 bases; junction bases not matched to a gene: 10. The CDR3: CSATIRGRIYEQYF. The CDR3 DNA sequence: TGCAGTGCCACAATCAGGGGGCGAATCTACGAGCAGTACTTC.

Worth noting for this clonotype: This may be a read error: a much more frequent sequence differs by one nucleotide. The chain uses TRBV29-1 and TRBJ1-2; possibly TRBD1 for D (5 bases). Germline V CDR1 and CDR2: SQVTM, ANQGSEA. This CDR3 comprises 13 residues. CDR3 in DNA: TGCAGCGTTGAAGAATGGCAGGGATATGGCAACACCTTC. Translation gives CSVEEWQGYGNTF.

This clonotype occurred many times. V gene TRBV12-3 or TRBV12-4 combines with J gene TRBJ2-1; 12 bases align to TRBD2. Trimming cost V 7 bases and J 9 bases; bases outside gene matches: 4. The CDR3 extends over 13 amino acids. CDR3 nucleotide sequence: TGTGCCAGCACCCCGGGACTAGCGGGTGAGCAGTTCTTC. Amino acid sequence: CASTPGLAGEQFF.

The CDR3 coding sequence is TGTGCCAGCAGCCCCCGGAGGGGGGGCTACTTAGGGGAGCAGTACTTC. Its translation is CASSPRRGGYLGEQYF. The chain recombines TRBV7-9 with TRBJ2-7, with D perhaps TRBD2 (7 bases). Trimming stripped 5 bases from V and 7 bases from J, with 24 bases between. Germline loops: CDR1 SEHNR, CDR2 FQNEAQ (reference sequence). The length of the CDR3 is 16 residues.

V gene TRBV29-1 combines with J gene TRBJ2-3; 8 bases line up with TRBD2. The CDR3 runs 16 residues. Germline V gene lookup returns CDR1 SQVTM and CDR2 ANQGSEA. V lost 0 bases to trimming and J lost 4 bases; unmatched junction nucleotides: 9. CDR3 sequence (DNA): TGCAGCGTTGAAGAGGGGACCACAGCGGGAGCAGATACGCAGTATTTT. Translation: CSVEEGTTAGADTQYF.

The V call is TRBV12-3 or TRBV12-4, the J call TRBJ1-2; no definite D call. The V and J ends lost 1 base and 1 base respectively, with 10 bases between them. The CDR3 sequence is 15 residues long. The CDR3 spells CASSLEEGFNYGYTF. The CDR3 bases are TGTGCCAGCAGTTTAGAGGAGGGATTTAACTATGGCTACACCTTC.

A note on this clonotype: This sequence may be a read error, since a much larger clone differs from it by one base. The rearrangement uses TRBV20-1 and TRBJ1-2; D is unresolved. V lost 0 bases and J lost 2, with 10 bases in between. The CDR3 has 14 amino acids. The germline CDR1 and CDR2 sequences are DFQATT and SNEGSKA (reference sequence). The CDR3 region is CSARDYTANYGYTF. DNA for the CDR3: TGCAGTGCTAGAGATTATACGGCGAACTATGGCTACACCTTC.

The chain has TRBV27 and TRBJ1-1, with D hard to call. Deletions cut 3 bases from V and 4 bases from J, with 12 bases between. This CDR3 is 14 amino acids long. Germline V gene lookup returns CDR1 MNHEY and CDR2 SMNVEV (reference sequence). CDR3 coding DNA: TGTGCCAGCAGTTTGGATTCTGGCGGCACTGAAGCTTTCTTT. The encoded protein is CASSLDSGGTEAFF.

Concerning this clonotype itself: A much larger clonotype is one base distant, so this may be a read error. The V call is TRBV12-3 or TRBV12-4, the J call TRBJ2-3, with a weak D call TRBD2 (6 bases). Trimming removed 11 bases from V and 3 bases from J, with 15 bases in between. This CDR3 is 13 amino acids long. CDR3 DNA: TGTGCCGCCGGGACTGGGTTGACAGATACGCAGTATTTT. This sequence encodes CAAGTGLTDTQYF.

The table lists this clonotype with many counts. The CDR3 DNA is TGTGCCAGCAGCCGAGGAGGTCAGCGGGACAGTTCCTACGAGCAGTACTTC. Residues: CASSRGGQRDSSYEQYF. V is TRBV5-6 and J is TRBJ2-7; tentatively, D is TRBD1 or TRBD2 (7 bases each). Trimming removed 4 bases from V and 1 base from J, with 21 bases in between. CDR1 and CDR2 (germline): SGHDT, YYEEEE. This CDR3 comprises 17 residues.

This chain joins TRBV20-1 and TRBJ1-5; no definite D call. Germline assignment: CDR1 DFQATT and CDR2 SNEGSKA (reference sequence). The CDR3 consists of 13 residues. Trimming left V 6 bases short and J 1 base short, with 10 bases between. CDR3 bases: TGCAGTGCCCCTGTTCGAAGCAATCAGCCCCAGCATTTT. It translates to CSAPVRSNQPQHF.

The sample holds many counts of this clonotype. This chain joins TRBV20-1 and TRBJ2-1; tentatively, D is TRBD2 (6 bases). Germline V gives CDR1 DFQATT, CDR2 SNEGSKA (reference sequence). This CDR3 is built from 16 residues. Trimming removed 6 bases at V and 6 bases at J, with 24 bases between. Here the CDR3 reads CSAPSRRRGPSNEQFF. CDR3 DNA: TGCAGTGCCCCATCTAGAAGGCGGGGTCCTTCCAATGAGCAGTTCTTC.

This clonotype was counted at least ten times. The genes are TRBV12-5 and TRBJ1-2; 7 nucleotides agree with TRBD1. Germline V gives CDR1 LGHNT, CDR2 FRNRAP. This CDR3 contains 11 residues. Trimming removed 10 bases from V and 4 bases from J; junction bases left unmatched: 3. CDR3 sequence: CATGQTYGYTF. In DNA form, the CDR3 reads TGTGCTACGGGACAGACCTATGGCTACACCTTC.

This chain connects TRBV13 to TRBJ2-4, with TRBD2 identical over 13 bases. The J call is in doubt because the DNA end fits TRBJ2-7 better. This CDR3 has 20 amino acids. Germline lookup yields CDR1 PRHDT and CDR2 FYEKMQ (reference sequence). This CDR3 reads CASSLEGTQGLAGPTYEQYF. The CDR3 nucleotides are TGTGCCAGCAGCTTAGAGGGGACACAGGGACTAGCGGGGCCCACCTACGAGCAGTACTTC.

In the case of this clonotype: At one of its ends the junction is not consistent with the germline gene, which may arise from a read error. This chain uses TRBV15 with TRBJ1-2, with D possibly TRBD1 on 5 matching bases. The germline gives CDR1 LNHNV, CDR2 YYDKDF (reference sequence). The CDR3 runs to 13 residues. The CDR3 sequence is CATSRGAGNGHTF. The CDR3 DNA follows: TGTGCCACCAGCAGAGGGGCAGGGAATGGCCACACCTTC.

The chain links TRBV15 to TRBJ1-2; no reliable D call. The CDR3 covers 14 residues. Trimming took 7 bases from V and 7 from J, leaving 19 bases between them. Germline V lookup: CDR1 LNHNV, CDR2 YYDKDF (reference sequence). CDR3: CATTQRKDLGGYTF. CDR3 nucleotide sequence: TGTGCCACCACCCAGCGGAAGGATTTAGGTGGCTACACCTTC.

As to this clonotype: A much larger clone sits a single nucleotide away, making a read error possible. CDR3 loop: CATSSLGPRTDTRYF. The CDR3 region has the DNA TGTGCCACCAGCAGTTTAGGCCCACGCACAGATACGCGGTATTTT. The rearrangement uses TRBV15 and TRBJ2-3; no firm D call. Germline CDR1 reads LNHNV; CDR2 reads YYDKDF (reference sequence). CDR3 length: 15 residues.

Concerning this clonotype: At one boundary the junction diverges from the germline segment, which might be a read error. This chain connects TRBV18 to TRBJ1-4, with D possibly matching TRBD1 (6 bases). The CDR3 length is 13 residues. Germline assignment: CDR1 KGHSH and CDR2 LQKENI. CDR3 residues: CASSPQEGGKRFF. CDR3 sequence (DNA): TGTGCCAGCTCACCACAAGAAGGGGGGAAACGGTTTTTT.

This clonotype was counted between two and nine times. Just one base apart from a much larger clone, this may be a read error. This chain connects TRBV28 to TRBJ2-5; D is possibly TRBD2 (6 bases). Germline CDR1 reads MDHEN; CDR2 reads SYDVKM. Trimming took 3 bases from V and 4 from J, leaving 15 bases between them. The CDR3 consists of 15 residues. The chain's CDR3 is CASSFAGPAGETQYF. The CDR3 DNA is TGTGCCAGCAGTTTCGCGGGACCGGCAGGAGAGACCCAGTACTTC.

The CDR3 DNA is TGTGCCAGCAGCCTAACTGGGGGAAGGAACACTGAAGCTTTCTTT. Protein sequence: CASSLTGGRNTEAFF. V is TRBV3-1 and J is TRBJ1-1; weak D call: TRBD1 (5 bases). The CDR3 runs 15 residues. Germline V lookup: CDR1 LGHDT, CDR2 YNNKEL (reference sequence). V was cut by 4 bases and J by 1 base, with 13 bases left in between.

At least ten counts were recorded for this clonotype. This chain uses TRBV20-1 with TRBJ2-7; D is unclear. The CDR3 consists of 12 residues. V gave up 0 bases and J gave up 3 bases, with 6 bases separating them. Germline V lookup: CDR1 DFQATT, CDR2 SNEGSKA (reference sequence). The CDR3 is CSARDLIYEQYF. CDR3 DNA: TGCAGTGCTAGAGATCTAATCTACGAGCAGTACTTC.

This clonotype was detected ten times or more. This chain uses TRBV12-3 or TRBV12-4 with TRBJ1-2; tentatively, D is TRBD1 (6 bases). There are 13 residues in the CDR3. V was shortened by 6 bases and J by 0 bases, with 8 bases between the two germline ends. CDR3 in DNA: TGTGCCAGCAGGGACAGTTCTAACTATGGCTACACCTTC. Translation: CASRDSSNYGYTF.

Only a few counts were recorded for this clonotype. The chain uses TRBV9 and TRBJ2-1; TRBD1 agrees at 9 bases. CDR3 length: 20 amino acids. Trimming took 0 bases from V and 0 from J; bases not matched to a gene: 13. Germline V lookup: CDR1 SGDLS, CDR2 YYNGEE. The CDR3 region is CASSVDPDRGLMSSYNEQFF. CDR3 nucleotides: TGTGCCAGCAGCGTAGACCCGGACAGGGGATTGATGAGCTCCTACAATGAGCAGTTCTTC.

With respect to this clonotype: A read error may explain this, as a much larger clone is one base away. The CDR3 sequence is CASSFLGDTDAQYF. CDR3 DNA sequence: TGTGCCAGCAGTTTTCTCGGGGATACAGATGCGCAGTATTTT. The J gene is TRBJ2-3, the V gene TRBV12-3 or TRBV12-4; maybe TRBD2 (5 bases). This CDR3 is 14 amino acids long.